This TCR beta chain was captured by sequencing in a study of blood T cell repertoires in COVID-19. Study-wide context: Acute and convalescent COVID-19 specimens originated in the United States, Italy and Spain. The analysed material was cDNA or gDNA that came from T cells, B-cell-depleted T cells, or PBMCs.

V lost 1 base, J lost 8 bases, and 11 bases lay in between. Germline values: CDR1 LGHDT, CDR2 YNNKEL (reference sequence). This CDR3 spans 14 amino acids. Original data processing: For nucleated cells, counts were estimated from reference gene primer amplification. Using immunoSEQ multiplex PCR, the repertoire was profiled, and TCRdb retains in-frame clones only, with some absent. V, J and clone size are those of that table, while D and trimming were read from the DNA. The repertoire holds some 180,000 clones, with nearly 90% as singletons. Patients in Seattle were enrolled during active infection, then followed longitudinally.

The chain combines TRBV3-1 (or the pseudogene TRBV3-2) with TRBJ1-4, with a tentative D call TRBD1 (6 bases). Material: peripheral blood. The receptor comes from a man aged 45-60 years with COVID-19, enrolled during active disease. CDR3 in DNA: TGTGCCAGCAGCCAAGTGGGAGGGGGGGAAAAACTGTTTTTT. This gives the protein CASSQVGGGEKLFF.